The clone carrying this TCR beta chain was seen a handful of times. Its antigen is not known. The source of the sample is a study of T cells after yellow fever vaccination. Study-wide points: At approximately 95% for CD4 and 75% to 90% for CD8, most primary-vaccination clones showed up again after the booster. There was a small share of clonotypes that showed up in both the CD4 and CD8 compartments.

Germline V gene lookup returns CDR1 SGHDT and CDR2 YYEEEE. The CDR3 consists of 17 residues. J was trimmed by 4 bases and V by 4 bases; bases with no gene match: 7. A 5'RACE template-switching step, the method used to make TCR cDNA, added a universal primer site and UMIs. TCRdb reanalysed the 5' RACE reads using MiXCR and keeps one entry per CDR3 protein. The repertoire has some 500,000 distinct CDR3 sequences, approximately 13% of them found once; the top ten carry 11% to 15%. The TCR originated in a man aged 25-40 years who received the YFV17D yellow fever vaccine. The sequencing used PBMCs, collected on the day of the yellow fever booster vaccination. The gene calls are TRBV5-6 and TRBJ2-5; 16 nucleotides agree with TRBD2. CDR3 DNA: TGTGCCAGCAGCGCGGGACTAGCGGGAGGGCCAGGAGAGACCCAGTACTTC. Translation gives CASSAGLAGGPGETQYF. Full variable domain (missing parts from reference TRBV5-6 and TRBJ2-5): DAGVTQSPTHLIKTRGQQVTLRCSPKSGHDTVSWYQQALGQGPQFIFQYYEEEERQRGNFPDRFSGHQFPNYSSELNVNALLLGDSALYLCASSAGLAGGPGETQYFGPGTRLLVL.